This T cell receptor (beta chain) appears in the sequencing data of a study of monozygotic twins with inflammatory bowel disease. Every sample had its cDNA made across eight separate reactions. TCRdb reprocessed the 5' RACE reads and reports one entry per CDR3 protein, with no DNA. The sample table includes more than 300,000 distinct CDR3 sequences. This CDR3 region has 16 residues. Germline CDR1 is DFQATT and CDR2 is SNEGSKA (reference sequence). This chain connects TRBV20-1 to TRBJ2-3. What was sequenced was blood. This TCR came from a human donor with ulcerative colitis or Crohn's disease, or a healthy co-twin of an affected twin (not recorded which). The CDR3 sequence: CSASSATYASTDTQYF.